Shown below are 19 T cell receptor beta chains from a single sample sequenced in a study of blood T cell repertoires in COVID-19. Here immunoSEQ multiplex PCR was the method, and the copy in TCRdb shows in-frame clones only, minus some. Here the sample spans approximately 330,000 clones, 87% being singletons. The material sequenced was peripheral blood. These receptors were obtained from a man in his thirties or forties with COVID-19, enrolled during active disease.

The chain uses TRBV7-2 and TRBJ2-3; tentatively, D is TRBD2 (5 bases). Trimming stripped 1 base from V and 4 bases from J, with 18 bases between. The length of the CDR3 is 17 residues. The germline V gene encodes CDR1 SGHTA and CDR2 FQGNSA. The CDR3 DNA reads TGTGCCAGCAGCTTAGGTTTGGGTGGCGGGCTACCAGATACGCAGTATTTT. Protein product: CASSLGLGGGLPDTQYF.

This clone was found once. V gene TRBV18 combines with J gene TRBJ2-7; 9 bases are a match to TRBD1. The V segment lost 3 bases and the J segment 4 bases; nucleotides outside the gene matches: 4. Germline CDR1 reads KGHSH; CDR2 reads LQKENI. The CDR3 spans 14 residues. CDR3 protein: CASSPGQGSYEQYF. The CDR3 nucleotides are TGTGCCAGCTCACCGGGACAGGGTTCTTACGAGCAGTACTTC.

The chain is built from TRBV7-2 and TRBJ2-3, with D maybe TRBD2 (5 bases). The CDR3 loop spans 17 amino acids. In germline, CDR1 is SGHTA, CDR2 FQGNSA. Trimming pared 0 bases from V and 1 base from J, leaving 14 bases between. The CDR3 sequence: CASSLAARGMGTDTQYF. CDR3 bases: TGTGCCAGCAGCTTAGCGGCCCGGGGAATGGGCACAGATACGCAGTATTTT.

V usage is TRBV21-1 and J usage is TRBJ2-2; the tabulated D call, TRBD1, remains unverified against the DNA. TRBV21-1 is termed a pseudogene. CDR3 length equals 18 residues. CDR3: CASSKGGRGHPNTGELFF. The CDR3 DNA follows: TGTGCCAGCAGCAAAGGGGGTCGGGGACACCCGAACACCGGGGAGCTGTTTTTT.

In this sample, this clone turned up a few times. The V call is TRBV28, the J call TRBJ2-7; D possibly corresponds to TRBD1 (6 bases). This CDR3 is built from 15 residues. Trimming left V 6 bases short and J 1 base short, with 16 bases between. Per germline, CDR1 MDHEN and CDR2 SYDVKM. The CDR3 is CASSPLGTSSYEQYF. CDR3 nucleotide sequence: TGTGCCAGCAGCCCGCTCGGGACATCTTCCTACGAGCAGTACTTC.

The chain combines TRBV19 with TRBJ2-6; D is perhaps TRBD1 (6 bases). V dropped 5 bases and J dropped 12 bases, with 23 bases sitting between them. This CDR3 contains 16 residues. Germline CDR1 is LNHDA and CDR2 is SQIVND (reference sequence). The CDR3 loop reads CASSPWGRGAPGVLTF. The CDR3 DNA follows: TGTGCCAGTAGTCCCTGGGGCAGGGGTGCCCCAGGCGTCCTGACTTTC.

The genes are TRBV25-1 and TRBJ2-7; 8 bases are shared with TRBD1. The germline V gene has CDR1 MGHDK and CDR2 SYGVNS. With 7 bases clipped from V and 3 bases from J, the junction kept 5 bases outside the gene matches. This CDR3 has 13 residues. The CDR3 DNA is TGTGCCAGCACAGGGGGCGGCCTCTACGAGCAGTACTTC. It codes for CASTGGGLYEQYF.

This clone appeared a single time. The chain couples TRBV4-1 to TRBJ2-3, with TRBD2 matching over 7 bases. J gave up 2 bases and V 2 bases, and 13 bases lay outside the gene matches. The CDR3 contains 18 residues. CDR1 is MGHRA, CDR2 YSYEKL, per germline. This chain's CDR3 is CASSQLGVAGTPTDTQYF. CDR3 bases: TGCGCCAGCAGCCAACTCGGGGTAGCGGGCACCCCCACAGATACGCAGTATTTT.

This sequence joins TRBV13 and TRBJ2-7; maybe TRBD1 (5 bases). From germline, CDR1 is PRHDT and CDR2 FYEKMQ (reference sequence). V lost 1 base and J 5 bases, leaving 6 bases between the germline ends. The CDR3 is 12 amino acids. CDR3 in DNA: TGTGCCAGCAGCTTAGTAGGGGACGAGCAGTACTTC. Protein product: CASSLVGDEQYF. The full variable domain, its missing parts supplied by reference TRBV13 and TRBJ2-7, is AAGVIQSPRHLIKEKRETATLKCYPIPRHDTVYWYQQGPGQDPQFLISFYEKMQSDKGSIPDRFSAQQFSDYHSELNMSSLELGDSALYFCASSLVGDEQYFGPGTRLTVT.

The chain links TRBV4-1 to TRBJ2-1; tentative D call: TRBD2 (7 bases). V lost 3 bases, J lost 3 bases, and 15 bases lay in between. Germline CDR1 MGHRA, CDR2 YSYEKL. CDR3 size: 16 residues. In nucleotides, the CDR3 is TGCGCCAGCAGCCAGGGGGGCGGGAGAGACTACAATGAGCAGTTCTTC. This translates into CASSQGGGRDYNEQFF.

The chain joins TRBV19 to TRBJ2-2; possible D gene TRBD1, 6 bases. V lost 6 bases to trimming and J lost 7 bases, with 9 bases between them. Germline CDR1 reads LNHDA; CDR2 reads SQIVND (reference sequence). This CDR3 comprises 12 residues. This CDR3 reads CASRNRVGELFF. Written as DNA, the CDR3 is TGTGCCAGTAGGAACAGGGTCGGGGAGCTGTTTTTT.

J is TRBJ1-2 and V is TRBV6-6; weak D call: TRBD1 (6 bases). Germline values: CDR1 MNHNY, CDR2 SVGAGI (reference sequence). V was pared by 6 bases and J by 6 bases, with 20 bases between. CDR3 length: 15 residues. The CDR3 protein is CASRQEGGGSHGYTF. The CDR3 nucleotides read TGTGCCAGCAGGCAAGAGGGAGGGGGATCTCATGGCTACACCTTC.

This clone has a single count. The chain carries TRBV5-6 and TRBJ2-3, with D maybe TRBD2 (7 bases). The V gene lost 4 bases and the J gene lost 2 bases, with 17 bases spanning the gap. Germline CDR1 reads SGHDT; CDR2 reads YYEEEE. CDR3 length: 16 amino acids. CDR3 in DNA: TGTGCCAGCAGCCAAGGGGGGACTATGTTCACAGATACGCAGTATTTT. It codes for CASSQGGTMFTDTQYF.

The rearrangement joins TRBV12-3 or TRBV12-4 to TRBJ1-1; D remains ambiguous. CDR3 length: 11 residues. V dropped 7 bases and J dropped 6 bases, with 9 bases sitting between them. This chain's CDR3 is CASIREAEAFF. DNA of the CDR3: TGTGCCAGCATTCGGGAGGCTGAAGCTTTCTTT.

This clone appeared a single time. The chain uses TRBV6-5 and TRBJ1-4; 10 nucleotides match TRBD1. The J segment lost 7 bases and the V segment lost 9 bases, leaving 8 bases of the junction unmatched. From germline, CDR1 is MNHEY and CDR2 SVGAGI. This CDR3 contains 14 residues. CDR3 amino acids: CASEVDRGFEKLFF. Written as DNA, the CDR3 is TGTGCCAGTGAGGTGGACAGGGGGTTTGAAAAACTGTTTTTT.

CDR3 sequence reads: CASSQVASGRGTDTQYF. The CDR3 nucleotides read TGTGCCAGCAGCCAAGTGGCTAGCGGGAGGGGAACAGATACGCAGTATTTT. The chain recombines TRBV4-2 with TRBJ2-3, with TRBD2 matching over 12 bases. With 1 base clipped from V and 3 bases from J, the junction kept 5 bases outside the gene matches. CDR1 and CDR2 from the germline V gene are LGHNA and YNFKEQ. CDR3 length: 17 residues.

The CDR3 bases are TGTGCCAGCAGCCCTCCTCCCGGGGGGCGGGGAGAGACCCAGTACTTC. Protein: CASSPPPGGRGETQYF. V is TRBV5-4 and J is TRBJ2-5; a possible D gene is TRBD2 (7 bases). From germline, CDR1 is SGHNT and CDR2 YYREEE (reference sequence). Deletions cut 4 bases from V and 4 bases from J, with 20 bases between. The CDR3 sequence is 16 residues long.

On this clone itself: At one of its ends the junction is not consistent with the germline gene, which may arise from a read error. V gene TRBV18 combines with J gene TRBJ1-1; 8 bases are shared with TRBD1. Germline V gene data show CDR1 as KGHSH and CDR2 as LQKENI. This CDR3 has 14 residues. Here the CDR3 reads CASTPGQANTEAFF. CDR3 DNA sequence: TGTGCCAGCACACCGGGACAGGCGAACACTGAAGCTTTCTTT.

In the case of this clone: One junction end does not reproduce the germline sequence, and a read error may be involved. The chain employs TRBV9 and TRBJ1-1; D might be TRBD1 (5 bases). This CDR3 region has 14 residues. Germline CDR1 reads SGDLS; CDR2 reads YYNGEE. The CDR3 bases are TGTGCCAGCAGCGTAGGACAGCTGAACTCTGAAGCTTTCTTT. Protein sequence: CASSVGQLNSEAFF.